The 29 T cell receptor beta chains given below trace back to one sample, sequenced in a study of PD-L1 blockade in urothelial cancer. The data were produced by immunoSEQ multiplex PCR, yet TCRdb's version contains in-frame clones alone and is incomplete. The top ten clones hold around 8% of a sample with 35,000 to 45,000 clones, more than 80% of them seen once. Sequencing was performed on PBMCs, taken around atezolizumab (anti-PD-L1) treatment. These TCRs come from a man aged 65 to 85 with urothelial cancer.

The rearrangement uses TRBV5-1 and TRBJ1-2; a possible D gene is TRBD1 (6 bases). Germline CDR1 and CDR2: SGHRS and YFSETQ. The V end lost 2 bases, the J end lost 8 bases, and 13 bases lay between the germline ends. CDR3 length equals 13 residues. The DNA for the CDR3 is TGCGCCAGCAGCTTCGCAGGGGTGGAGGGCTACACCTTC. Residues: CASSFAGVEGYTF.

CDR3 region: CASIPSGTANTEAFF. DNA for the CDR3: TGTGCCAGCATCCCTTCTGGCACAGCGAACACTGAAGCTTTCTTT. J is TRBJ1-1 and V is TRBV6-6; D remains unclear. This CDR3 has 15 amino acids. The V end was cut by 7 bases, the J end by 1 base, with 16 bases between. CDR1 and CDR2 from the germline V gene are MNHNY and SVGAGI (reference sequence).

CDR3 amino acids: CASSTGGGSNQPQHF. CDR3 nucleotides: TGCGCCAGCAGCACCGGAGGCGGTAGCAATCAGCCCCAGCATTTT. The chain uses TRBV5-1 and TRBJ1-5, with D hard to call. This CDR3 has 15 residues. The V gene lost 4 bases and the J gene lost 0 bases, with 11 bases spanning the gap. Germline V gene data show CDR1 as SGHRS and CDR2 as YFSETQ.

The rearrangement joins TRBV6-6 to TRBJ1-5, with 7 bases aligning to TRBD1. The CDR3 sequence is 14 residues long. CDR1 and CDR2 (germline): MNHNY, SVGAGI (reference sequence). V gave up 7 bases and J gave up 7 bases; unmatched junction bases: 10. The CDR3: CASNNRGPKQPQHF. The CDR3 bases are TGTGCCAGCAACAACAGGGGACCGAAGCAGCCCCAGCATTTT.

The chain links TRBV30 to TRBJ2-7; D is possibly TRBD2 (5 bases). Trimming removed 2 bases from V and 7 bases from J, with 9 bases in between. Germline V lookup: CDR1 GTSNPN, CDR2 SVGIG (reference sequence). The CDR3 has 11 amino acids. The CDR3 is CAWSRPGEQYF. Written as DNA, the CDR3 is TGTGCCTGGAGTCGACCGGGGGAGCAGTACTTC.

The rearrangement links TRBV9 to TRBJ1-1; 8 positions match TRBD1. After removal of 0 bases from V and 4 bases from J, the junction contained 11 bases not matched to a gene. CDR3 length equals 17 residues. Germline V gene sequence: CDR1 SGDLS, CDR2 YYNGEE. The CDR3 sequence is CASSVDPQGARSTEAFF. The CDR3 region has the DNA TGTGCCAGCAGCGTAGATCCGCAGGGGGCTCGTAGCACTGAAGCTTTCTTT.

A few counts support this clone. J is TRBJ1-1 and V is TRBV28; maybe TRBD1 (5 bases). Germline V gives CDR1 MDHEN, CDR2 SYDVKM. The CDR3 covers 14 residues. The V end was cut by 2 bases, the J end by 4 bases, with 11 bases between. The CDR3 spells CASSLSQGSTEAFF. The CDR3 DNA reads as TGTGCCAGCAGTTTAAGCCAGGGTAGCACTGAAGCTTTCTTT.

The chain employs TRBV7-9 and TRBJ2-5; a weak D match, TRBD1 (6 bases). The assigned J gene may be wrong: the sequence end matches TRBJ2-7 better. Germline CDR1 SEHNR, CDR2 FQNEAQ (reference sequence). CDR3 length: 14 amino acids. The CDR3 nucleotides read TGTGCCAGCAGCTTAGGAACAGGGACCTACGAGCAGTACTTC. Amino acid sequence: CASSLGTGTYEQYF.

As regards this clone: This CDR3 is also generated by other DNA sequences in the sample. The chain carries TRBV9 and TRBJ2-1; perhaps TRBD1 as D (6 bases). Per the germline V gene, CDR1 is SGDLS and CDR2 is YYNGEE. The V end was cut by 0 bases, the J end by 1 base, with 8 bases between. The CDR3 loop spans 15 amino acids. The CDR3 region has the DNA TGTGCCAGCAGCGTAGCGCAGGGGTCCTACAATGAGCAGTTCTTC. Protein sequence: CASSVAQGSYNEQFF.

In nucleotides, the CDR3 is TGTGCCAGCAGCTTAGGACTAGTTAGCACCGGGGAGCTGTTTTTT. It codes for CASSLGLVSTGELFF. The genes are TRBV7-2 and TRBJ2-2; the D gene is possibly TRBD2 (6 bases). This CDR3 comprises 15 residues. Trimming stripped 1 base from V and 4 bases from J, with 10 bases between. Germline V gives CDR1 SGHTA, CDR2 FQGNSA. Full variable domain (outside the CDR3, taken from reference TRBV7-2 and TRBJ2-2): GAGVSQSPSNKVTEKGKDVELRCDPISGHTALYWYRQSLGQGLEFLIYFQGNSAPDKSGLPSDRFSAERTGGSVSTLTIQRTQQEDSAVYLCASSLGLVSTGELFFGEGSRLTVL.

The genes are TRBV5-1 and TRBJ2-2, with TRBD2 matching over 9 bases. CDR1 is SGHRS, CDR2 YFSETQ, per germline. The CDR3 has 16 amino acids. Trimming took 8 bases from V and 2 from J; bases not matched to a gene: 10. The CDR3 nucleotides read TGCGCCAGTAAAACTAGCGGGCTACCAAACACCGGGGAGCTGTTTTTT. Translated: CASKTSGLPNTGELFF. Full variable domain (missing parts from reference TRBV5-1 and TRBJ2-2): KAGVTQTPRYLIKTRGQQVTLSCSPISGHRSVSWYQQTPGQGLQFLFEYFSETQRNKGNFPGRFSGRQFSNSRSEMNVSTLELGDSALYLCASKTSGLPNTGELFFGEGSRLTVL.

The CDR3 nucleotides are TGTGCCACCAGCAGAGCGGGACTCCTGGGCTCCTACAATGAGCAGTTCTTC. It is translated as CATSRAGLLGSYNEQFF. The chain joins TRBV15 to TRBJ2-1; the D gene is possibly TRBD2 (6 bases). Trimming removed 1 base at V and 0 bases at J, with 13 bases between. The CDR3 runs to 17 residues. The germline V gene has CDR1 LNHNV and CDR2 YYDKDF (reference sequence).

This chain connects TRBV19 to TRBJ1-3; a weak D match, TRBD1 (6 bases). Germline V lookup: CDR1 LNHDA, CDR2 SQIVND (reference sequence). V shed 6 bases and J shed 2 bases, with 11 bases lying between them. The CDR3 covers 14 residues. The CDR3 DNA sequence: TGTGCCAGTAGGGCAGGGGCGGCTGGAAACACCATATATTTT. It yields the protein CASRAGAAGNTIYF.

The J gene is TRBJ2-2, the V gene TRBV10-3, with 9 bases identical to TRBD1. The junction had 10 bases not matched to a gene; V was cut back by 6 bases and J by 5 bases. The V gene's germline CDR1 is ENHRY and CDR2 SYGVKD. This CDR3 is 16 amino acids long. Here the CDR3 DNA reads TGTGCCATCAGCAAATCCGGGACAGGGCTAACCGGGGAGCTGTTTTTT. Translated, it gives CAISKSGTGLTGELFF.

The CDR3 sequence: CASSLKPPSGADNEQFF. For the CDR3, the DNA is TGCGCCAGCAGCTTGAAGCCCCCTAGCGGAGCGGACAATGAGCAGTTCTTC. The V gene is TRBV5-1, the J gene TRBJ2-1; 7 bases fit TRBD2. V trimming: 1 base; J trimming: 5 bases; junction bases outside the gene matches: 12. Per the germline V gene, CDR1 is SGHRS and CDR2 is YFSETQ. This CDR3 has 17 residues.

The V call is TRBV28, the J call TRBJ2-1, with D maybe TRBD2 (6 bases). Trimming stripped 9 bases from V and 6 bases from J, with 24 bases between. The germline gives CDR1 MDHEN, CDR2 SYDVKM. The CDR3 runs 16 residues. The CDR3, as DNA: TGTGCCAGTCTTAGCGGTGGGACCTTGGGGGGCAATGAGCAGTTCTTC. It codes for CASLSGGTLGGNEQFF.

V and J are TRBV7-6 and TRBJ1-3; the match to TRBD1 covers 7 bases. The CDR3 extends over 13 amino acids. With V trimmed by 5 bases and J by 8 bases, 6 bases remained unmatched. CDR1 and CDR2 from the germline V gene are SGHVS and FNYEAQ. CDR3 amino acids: CASSGLRGDTIYF. Here the CDR3 DNA reads TGTGCCAGCAGCGGACTCAGGGGGGACACCATATATTTT.

The chain joins TRBV5-1 to TRBJ2-1; 9 nucleotides align to TRBD2. V lost 0 bases to trimming and J lost 8 bases; unmatched junction nucleotides: 12. This CDR3 has 17 residues. Germline V CDR1 and CDR2: SGHRS, YFSETQ. The CDR3 DNA is TGCGCCAGCAGCTTGGGGTCGCTTAGCGGGAGTGGGGATGAGCAGTTCTTC. Translating gives CASSLGSLSGSGDEQFF.

The rearrangement joins TRBV7-9 to TRBJ2-7; 11 bases line up with TRBD2. This CDR3 has 14 residues. Germline lookup yields CDR1 SEHNR and CDR2 FQNEAQ (reference sequence). The V segment lost 5 bases and the J segment 6 bases; nucleotides outside the gene matches: 6. CDR3 sequence (DNA): TGTGCCAGCAGCGATACTAGCGGGAGTAGCGAGCAGTACTTC. Its protein is CASSDTSGSSEQYF.

The V and J genes are TRBV27 and TRBJ2-3; perhaps TRBD2 as D (6 bases). Trimming shortened V by 3 bases and J by 3 bases, and 13 bases separated the two germline ends. The CDR3 has 15 amino acids. Germline values: CDR1 MNHEY, CDR2 SMNVEV (reference sequence). CDR3 amino acids: CASSFSPLATDTQYF. CDR3 in DNA: TGTGCCAGCAGTTTTTCCCCCCTAGCGACAGATACGCAGTATTTT.

The V gene is TRBV6-1, the J gene TRBJ2-7; D gene uncertain. Trimming removed 6 bases at V and 0 bases at J, with 15 bases between. This CDR3 has 15 residues. The germline V gene encodes CDR1 MNHNS and CDR2 SASEGT. CDR3 in amino acids: CASSDPPTGSYEQYF. The CDR3 DNA reads TGTGCCAGCAGCGATCCTCCGACGGGCTCCTACGAGCAGTACTTC.

The chain uses TRBV5-8 and TRBJ1-1, with D maybe TRBD1 (6 bases). The CDR3 length is 13 residues. Looked up from germline, CDR1 is SGHTS and CDR2 is YDEGEE. V lost 2 bases and J 4 bases, leaving 9 bases between the germline ends. The chain's CDR3 is CASSLGGGTEAFF. CDR3 in DNA: TGTGCCAGCAGCTTAGGGGGGGGCACTGAAGCTTTCTTT.

This rearrangement joins TRBV5-1 to TRBJ2-5; D possibly corresponds to TRBD1 (6 bases). With 2 bases removed from V and 5 bases from J, the gap between germline ends came to 7 bases. This CDR3 comprises 12 residues. Germline assignment: CDR1 SGHRS and CDR2 YFSETQ. This CDR3 reads CASSFGQETQYF. In nucleotides, the CDR3 is TGCGCCAGCAGCTTCGGACAGGAGACCCAGTACTTC.

The chain employs TRBV27 and TRBJ2-7; 12 nucleotides match TRBD1. Germline CDR1 reads MNHEY; CDR2 reads SMNVEV (reference sequence). Trimming took 4 bases from V and 4 from J; bases not matched to a gene: 5. This CDR3 is 15 amino acids long. The CDR3 DNA sequence: TGTGCCAGCAGTTCCGGGACAGGGGGCGGTTACGAGCAGTACTTC. Its translation: CASSSGTGGGYEQYF.

The V gene is TRBV11-2, the J gene TRBJ1-6; TRBD1 matches at 7 bases. The CDR3 has 15 amino acids. CDR1 and CDR2 from the germline V gene are SGHAT and FQNNGV. V trimming: 4 bases; J trimming: 9 bases; junction bases outside the gene matches: 9. The CDR3 nucleotides read TGTGCCAGCAGCTCGTACAGGGGAATAGGTTCACCCCTCCACTTT. Its translation is CASSSYRGIGSPLHF.

The genes are TRBV7-3 and TRBJ2-1, with TRBD1 matching over 7 bases. The CDR3 length is 13 residues. Germline trimming cut 5 bases from V and 8 bases from J; bases unmatched to any gene: 6. CDR1 is SGHTA and CDR2 is FQGTGA in the germline V gene. The CDR3 DNA follows: TGTGCCAGCAGCACGACAGGGAGAGATGAGCAGTTCTTC. Its protein is CASSTTGRDEQFF.

V usage is TRBV6-5 and J usage is TRBJ1-6; tentatively, D is TRBD1 (5 bases). Germline V gene data show CDR1 as MNHEY and CDR2 as SVGAGI. Trimming took off 6 bases at V and 6 bases at J, with 15 bases between the two ends. The CDR3 is 15 amino acids. The CDR3 nucleotides are TGTGCCAGCAGACCAGGGTCTGGTGCTAATTCACCCCTCCACTTT. This gives the protein CASRPGSGANSPLHF.

The rearrangement links TRBV2 to TRBJ1-1, with TRBD1 matching 10 bases. This CDR3 has 15 amino acids. J was trimmed by 5 bases and V by 6 bases; bases with no gene match: 9. Germline-derived CDR1 and CDR2 are SNHLY and FYNNEI. The CDR3 DNA sequence: TGTGCCAGCAGGGACAAGACAGGGGGCAGTACTGAAGCTTTCTTT. Translated, it gives CASRDKTGGSTEAFF.

In DNA form, the CDR3 reads TGTGCCAGCAGCCGCACCCCGGGACAGTCCTACGAGCAGTACTTC. Its protein product is CASSRTPGQSYEQYF. This rearrangement joins TRBV7-3 to TRBJ2-7, with 7 bases identical to TRBD1. CDR3 length equals 15 residues. Germline trimming cut 5 bases from V and 1 base from J; bases unmatched to any gene: 8. CDR1 and CDR2 from the germline V gene are SGHTA and FQGTGA.